Listed here are 9 T cell receptor beta chains from one sample, sequenced in a study of T cell responses to AZD1222 COVID-19 vaccine. TCRdb's table, derived via immunoSEQ multiplex PCR, lists solely in-frame clones and lacks some. The sample lists 130,000 or so clones; just under 95% were seen once. Specimen: peripheral blood, collected on day 0 of AZD1222 vaccination. The receptor set was obtained from an adult in good health.

V gene TRBV19 combines with J gene TRBJ1-2; the match to TRBD1 covers 8 bases. V lost 3 bases to trimming and J lost 7 bases; unmatched junction nucleotides: 4. Germline V lookup: CDR1 LNHDA, CDR2 SQIVND (reference sequence). The CDR3 runs to 13 residues. In DNA, the CDR3 is TGTGCCAGTAGTATCGGACAGGGTATTGGCTACACCTTC. As protein: CASSIGQGIGYTF. Looking up the rest from reference TRBV19 and TRBJ1-2 gives the full variable domain: DGGITQSPKYLFRKEGQNVTLSCEQNLNHDAMYWYRQDPGQGLRLIYYSQIVNDFQKGDIAEGYSVSREKKESFPLTVTSAQKNPTAFYLCASSIGQGIGYTFGSGTRLTVV.

The genes are TRBV4-2 and TRBJ2-7, with D perhaps assigned TRBD1 or TRBD2 (6 bases each). V was clipped by 0 bases and J by 3 bases, with 12 bases between them. The CDR3 covers 15 residues. Germline values: CDR1 LGHNA, CDR2 YNFKEQ. CDR3 in amino acids: CASSQEGGNNYEQYF. The CDR3 nucleotides read TGTGCCAGCAGCCAAGAAGGGGGGAACAACTACGAGCAGTACTTC.

Only one count was recorded for this clone. The CDR3 DNA sequence: TGTGCCAGCAGCCCGGAGGGTTATCAGCCCCAGCATTTT. This gives the protein CASSPEGYQPQHF. The chain links TRBV4-2 to TRBJ1-5; D is unresolved. The CDR3 covers 13 residues. Trimming cost V 4 bases and J 5 bases, with 9 bases left between them. Per germline, CDR1 LGHNA and CDR2 YNFKEQ.

The chain recombines TRBV7-9 with TRBJ1-3; D gene ambiguous. Germline V lookup: CDR1 SEHNR, CDR2 FQNEAQ (reference sequence). The CDR3 covers 16 residues. V lost 4 bases and J lost 4, with 17 bases in between. CDR3 coding DNA: TGTGCCAGCAGCTATAGCGGGAGGGCATCGGGAAACACCATATATTTT. Translating it yields CASSYSGRASGNTIYF.

V gene TRBV30 combines with J gene TRBJ1-3; D is unresolved. Trimming took off 2 bases at V and 4 bases at J, with 6 bases between the two ends. Germline assignment: CDR1 GTSNPN and CDR2 SVGIG (reference sequence). The CDR3 extends over 12 amino acids. The CDR3 reads CAWSRMGNTIYF. CDR3 DNA: TGTGCCTGGAGTCGGATGGGAAACACCATATATTTT.

This sequence joins TRBV30 and TRBJ2-7, with D maybe TRBD1 (6 bases). Germline CDR1 and CDR2: GTSNPN and SVGIG (reference sequence). V was pared by 2 bases and J by 3 bases, with 14 bases between. The CDR3 contains 14 residues. Written as DNA, the CDR3 is TGTGCCTGGAGTCGGGACATTTTGGGCTACGAGCAGTACTTC. Translation: CAWSRDILGYEQYF.

The gene calls are TRBV12-3 or TRBV12-4 and TRBJ1-4; tentative D call: TRBD1 (5 bases). This CDR3 has 13 amino acids. V gave up 2 bases and J gave up 8 bases, with 9 bases separating them. CDR3 in DNA: TGTGCCAGCAGTTTACAGGGAATGGAAAAACTGTTTTTT. Encoded protein: CASSLQGMEKLFF.

The V call is TRBV19, the J call TRBJ2-4, with a possible D match to TRBD2 (6 bases). V lost 3 bases to trimming and J lost 3 bases, with 30 bases between them. Germline V gives CDR1 LNHDA, CDR2 SQIVND (reference sequence). This CDR3 has 21 residues. In DNA, the CDR3 is TGTGCCAGTAGTATGACTAGGCAGTGGGGACCCTATTGGAAGGGCAAAAACATTCAGTACTTC. Protein product: CASSMTRQWGPYWKGKNIQYF.

The rearrangement uses TRBV6-6 and TRBJ2-1; the D gene is possibly TRBD2 (6 bases). CDR1 is MNHNY, CDR2 SVGAGI, per germline (reference sequence). The germline V and J ends were trimmed by 2 bases and 5 bases, with 13 bases remaining between them. The CDR3 covers 15 residues. The CDR3 here is CASSYRDSGDNEQFF. CDR3 in DNA: TGTGCCAGCAGTTACCGGGACTCGGGGGACAATGAGCAGTTCTTC.